The subject of this entry is one T cell receptor beta chain. Antigen: not known. Only in-frame clones appear in the TCRdb table, and some are missing; sequencing was by immunoSEQ multiplex PCR. Among approximately 12,000 clones listed, more than 85% were seen once. The data are from a study of PD-1 blockade in classical Hodgkin lymphoma. Study findings and constraints: By C4D1, CD4+ diversity increased significantly, especially in complete responders. Complete responders had baseline diversity similar to newly diagnosed patients.

The CDR3 has 14 residues. V was shortened by 0 bases and J by 6 bases, with 10 bases between the two germline ends. Germline V lookup: CDR1 SGHRS, CDR2 YFSETQ. Brentuximab vedotin exposure varied, and every patient relapsed after autologous stem cell transplantation. Complete response, partial response or progressive disease was each patient's best response. This clonotype was obtained from a human donor with classical Hodgkin lymphoma. The sample in question was peripheral blood mononuclear cells (PBMCs), obtained at baseline. This chain uses TRBV5-1 with TRBJ2-1, with D maybe TRBD2 (5 bases). The CDR3 sequence: CASSLGGFTNEQFF. The CDR3 nucleotides read TGCGCCAGCAGCTTGGGAGGGTTTACCAATGAGCAGTTCTTC.